This T cell receptor beta chain is from a study of blood T cells in healthy people across ages. Points from the study as a whole: The study found TCR beta diversity correlated strongly with naive T cell percentage.

Every donor provided roughly 10 milliliters of peripheral blood. Germline values: CDR1 DFQATT, CDR2 SNEGSKA (reference sequence). The CDR3 runs 14 residues. Next came a second PCR, run for about 6 to 12 cycles, which used a sample-barcoded 5' primer along with a J-beta primer mix. TCRdb independently ran MiXCR on the 5' RACE reads; one entry per CDR3 protein. The sample lists 540,000 or so distinct CDR3 sequences; less than 25% were seen once. This clonotype showed up just a few times. Its antigen is not known. The same data also went into a second study, on T cells of mothers and their children. This second report adds: Sequencing got over 9 million TCR beta CDR3 reads from each mother and approximately 3 million from each child.

Material for sequencing was blood. This rearrangement joins TRBV20-1 to TRBJ2-5, with 11 nucleotides matching TRBD2. The better agreement between TRBJ2-1 and the DNA end casts doubt on the J call. This receptor was taken from a boy between 5 and 17 years old in good health. CDR3 in amino acids: CSANSGRAENEQFF. The DNA for the CDR3 is TGCAGTGCTAATAGCGGGAGGGCCGAGAATGAGCAGTTCTTC.